These 9 T cell receptor beta chains were all obtained from the same sample, sequenced in a study of T-cell memory formation after mild COVID-19. One entry per CDR3 protein results from TCRdb running MiXCR on the 5' RACE reads. The sample includes 560,000 or so distinct CDR3 sequences, roughly 17% of them seen just once. Input material: PBMCs or a T cell subset sorted from them (not recorded which). The receptors were gathered from an adult woman who had mild COVID-19 (a few samples of this study predate the infection). Cell type and time point are not known.

This clonotype was detected only a few times. The chain joins TRBV20-1 to TRBJ2-1, with TRBD2 matching 10 bases. The CDR3 is made up of 14 amino acids. Trimming cost V 3 bases and J 4 bases; bases outside gene matches: 3. Germline lookup yields CDR1 DFQATT and CDR2 SNEGSKA (reference sequence). The DNA for the CDR3 is TGCAGTGCTAGGCTAGCGGGAGAGTACAATGAGCAGTTCTTC. The encoded protein is CSARLAGEYNEQFF.

This clonotype appeared a few times. The CDR3 loop is CASSFWGVAGYTDTQYF. The CDR3 DNA sequence: TGTGCCAGCAGCTTCTGGGGGGTAGCGGGATACACAGATACGCAGTATTTT. The chain joins TRBV7-2 to TRBJ2-3; TRBD2 agrees at 8 bases. Germline V gene data show CDR1 as SGHTA and CDR2 as FQGNSA. The J segment lost 2 bases and the V segment lost 3 bases, leaving 10 bases of the junction unmatched. This CDR3 has 17 residues.

The CDR3 spells CASSGTGSYGYTF. The CDR3 DNA is TGTGCCAGCAGTGGGACAGGGAGCTATGGCTACACCTTC. This sequence joins TRBV12-3 or TRBV12-4 and TRBJ1-2, with 9 bases identical to TRBD1. V shed 5 bases, J shed 4 bases, and the junction held 2 bases outside the gene matches. The CDR3 is made up of 13 amino acids.

This clonotype came up a few times. The genes are TRBV5-1 and TRBJ2-7; D call uncertain. Trimming cost V 4 bases and J 3 bases, with 14 bases left between them. CDR1 and CDR2 (germline): SGHRS, YFSETQ. This CDR3 is built from 14 residues. In nucleotides, the CDR3 is TGCGCCAGCAGCGCCTCGGTCGGATTCTACGAGCAGTACTTC. Its protein product is CASSASVGFYEQYF.

There are a few counts of this clonotype. The V call is TRBV21-1, the J call TRBJ1-2; TRBD1, the table's D call, lacks a check against the DNA. TRBV21-1 has pseudogene status. The CDR3 consists of 15 residues. CDR3 protein: CASSKSDTGCYGYTF. DNA for the CDR3: TGTGCCAGCAGCAAATCGGACACGGGGTGCTATGGCTACACCTTC.

In nucleotides, the CDR3 is TGCGCCAGCAGCCTCGGACTAGCAGAAAGCAATGAGCAGTTCTTC. Encoded protein: CASSLGLAESNEQFF. The genes are TRBV4-3 and TRBJ2-1; 8 nucleotides line up with TRBD2. This CDR3 is built from 15 residues. V was clipped by 4 bases and J by 6 bases; unmatched bases: 8. Per the germline V gene, CDR1 is LGHNA and CDR2 is YSLEER.

Details on this clonotype: A much more abundant neighbour one base away suggests this may be a read error. This chain links TRBV7-6 with TRBJ2-7; no clear D. Deletions cut 1 base from V and 0 bases from J, with 4 bases between. The CDR3 sequence is 13 residues long. CDR1 is SGHVS and CDR2 is FNYEAQ in the germline V gene. The CDR3 nucleotides are TGTGCCAGCAGCTTAGAGGTCTCCTACGAGCAGTACTTC. Translation gives CASSLEVSYEQYF.

In its sample, this clonotype was seen a few times. The chain combines TRBV6-5 with TRBJ2-5, with D possibly TRBD2 on 5 matching bases. This CDR3 region has 13 residues. Trimming stripped 0 bases from V and 9 bases from J, with 11 bases between. CDR1 is MNHEY, CDR2 SVGAGI, per germline. The CDR3 protein is CASSYSSSEAQYF. CDR3 sequence (DNA): TGTGCCAGCAGTTACTCGTCGTCGGAGGCCCAGTACTTC.

This clonotype was seen only a few times. V and J are TRBV7-9 and TRBJ2-5, with no clear D. The germline V gene has CDR1 SEHNR and CDR2 FQNEAQ (reference sequence). Trimming cost V 0 bases and J 4 bases, with 9 bases left between them. The CDR3 is 14 amino acids. This CDR3 is CASSLAAGGETQYF. CDR3 DNA: TGTGCCAGCAGCTTAGCGGCAGGCGGAGAGACCCAGTACTTC.